One and the same sample provided the 15 T cell receptor beta chains below, sequenced in a study of shared clonotypes between healthy human individuals. Sequenced by immunoSEQ multiplex PCR; TCRdb stores in-frame clones only, minus some. This table holds over a million clones, around 76% found once. The sample consisted of memory CD4+ T cells sorted from blood. The subset: CD45RA-negative fraction. These receptors originate from a man younger than 30 in good health.

V is TRBV5-1 and J is TRBJ1-6; possibly TRBD1 for D (5 bases). Germline-derived CDR1 and CDR2 are SGHRS and YFSETQ. The CDR3 contains 14 residues. V lost 0 bases and J 9 bases, leaving 10 bases between the germline ends. CDR3 in amino acids: CASSLGGTTSPLHF. CDR3 nucleotide sequence: TGCGCCAGCAGCTTGGGAGGGACGACTTCACCCCTCCACTTT.

The chain links TRBV4-1 to TRBJ1-2, with D unclear. CDR3 size: 15 residues. The V and J ends lost 0 bases and 7 bases respectively, with 15 bases between them. CDR1 and CDR2 from the germline V gene are MGHRA and YSYEKL. The CDR3 reads CASSQETLPEGGYTF. CDR3 coding DNA: TGCGCCAGCAGCCAAGAAACCCTCCCGGAGGGTGGCTACACCTTC.

The gene calls are TRBV18 and TRBJ1-5; possible D gene TRBD1, 5 bases. The CDR3 is 16 amino acids. Germline CDR1 is KGHSH and CDR2 is LQKENI. Trimming shortened V by 3 bases and J by 0 bases, and 12 bases separated the two germline ends. CDR3 nucleotides: TGTGCCAGCTCACCGGTGGGGGGGGATAGCAATCAGCCCCAGCATTTT. As protein: CASSPVGGDSNQPQHF.

The sample holds a few counts of this clone. This sequence joins TRBV18 and TRBJ1-1; the D is unclear. CDR1 is KGHSH, CDR2 LQKENI, per germline. This CDR3 is 14 amino acids long. V gave up 2 bases and J gave up 7 bases, with 14 bases separating them. The DNA for the CDR3 is TGTGCCAGCTCACCAGCAGTATGGCGACTTGAAGCTTTCTTT. It encodes CASSPAVWRLEAFF.

The V and J genes are TRBV5-1 and TRBJ2-3; 9 bases match TRBD2. The germline gives CDR1 SGHRS, CDR2 YFSETQ. This CDR3 spans 16 amino acids. Unmatched junction bases numbered 7, after V lost 3 bases and J lost 2 bases. CDR3 region: CASSSGVAGDTDTQYF. The CDR3 DNA is TGCGCCAGCAGCTCCGGTGTAGCGGGGGACACAGATACGCAGTATTTT.

For this clone: Being one base from a much bigger clone, this may be a read error. The chain couples TRBV11-2 to TRBJ2-2; D is unclear. CDR3 length: 11 residues. V was shortened by 3 bases and J by 6 bases, with 2 bases between the two germline ends. The germline gives CDR1 SGHAT, CDR2 FQNNGV. The DNA of the CDR3 is TGTGCCAGCAGCTTCCCCGGGGAGCTGTTTTTT. Translating gives CASSFPGELFF.

The chain recombines TRBV19 with TRBJ2-3, with a weak D call TRBD2 (5 bases). Germline V gives CDR1 LNHDA, CDR2 SQIVND (reference sequence). Between the trimmed V and J ends, which lost 6 bases and 4 bases, there was a span of 8 bases. The CDR3 length is 12 residues. The CDR3 here is CASRTNSDTQYF. The CDR3, as DNA: TGTGCCAGTAGGACTAATTCAGATACGCAGTATTTT.

This sequence joins TRBV7-6 and TRBJ2-7; D not resolved. V shed 0 bases and J shed 6 bases, with 15 bases lying between them. There are 15 residues in the CDR3. Germline V gene lookup returns CDR1 SGHVS and CDR2 FNYEAQ. This chain's CDR3 is CASSLAVALGGEQYF. CDR3 nucleotides: TGTGCCAGCAGCTTAGCCGTGGCCCTCGGTGGCGAGCAGTACTTC.

At least ten counts were recorded for this clone. The V call is TRBV15, the J call TRBJ2-4; 7 bases align to TRBD1. The CDR3 loop spans 16 amino acids. Germline-derived CDR1 and CDR2 are LNHNV and YYDKDF (reference sequence). The V gene end was trimmed by 0 bases and the J gene end by 3 bases; junction bases not matched to a gene: 5. The CDR3 DNA reads TGTGCCACCAGCAGAGATGAGGGGGCAGACAAAAACATTCAGTACTTC. Amino acid sequence: CATSRDEGADKNIQYF.

The chain combines TRBV11-2 with TRBJ2-5; 10 bases are a match to TRBD2. The CDR3 is made up of 15 amino acids. The germline CDR1 and CDR2 sequences are SGHAT and FQNNGV. V shed 5 bases, J shed 4 bases, and the junction held 7 bases outside the gene matches. The CDR3 region is CASSPGTSVGETQYF. CDR3 in DNA: TGTGCCAGCAGCCCAGGGACTAGCGTCGGAGAGACCCAGTACTTC. The whole variable domain, remainder taken from reference TRBV11-2 and TRBJ2-5, is EAGVAQSPRYKIIEKRQSVAFWCNPISGHATLYWYQQILGQGPKLLIQFQNNGVVDDSQLPKDRFSAERLKGVDSTLKIQPAKLEDSAVYLCASSPGTSVGETQYFGPGTRLLVL.

A few counts support this clone. The V and J genes are TRBV11-2 and TRBJ1-1, with a weak D call TRBD1 (5 bases). This CDR3 spans 14 amino acids. Germline V gene lookup returns CDR1 SGHAT and CDR2 FQNNGV. Trimming stripped 5 bases from V and 5 bases from J, with 15 bases between. CDR3 in DNA: TGTGCCAGCAGCCCAACGGGGGGTTCAACTGAAGCTTTCTTT. This gives the protein CASSPTGGSTEAFF.

The chain joins TRBV30 to TRBJ1-6; D not resolved. Germline assignment: CDR1 GTSNPN and CDR2 SVGIG (reference sequence). There are 15 residues in the CDR3. V was clipped by 4 bases and J by 9 bases, with 19 bases between them. CDR3 loop: CAWNQDGHSSSPLHF. The CDR3 DNA reads as TGTGCCTGGAACCAGGATGGCCATTCGAGTTCACCCCTCCACTTT.

This sequence joins TRBV18 and TRBJ1-1; D unresolved. V lost 2 bases, J lost 2 bases, and 6 bases lay in between. CDR1 and CDR2 from the germline V gene are KGHSH and LQKENI. The CDR3 runs to 13 residues. The CDR3 protein is CASSPMFNTEAFF. The CDR3 DNA reads as TGTGCCAGCTCACCAATGTTTAACACTGAAGCTTTCTTT.

This clone showed up just a few times. This clone may be a read error of a much larger clone one base away. J is TRBJ1-1 and V is TRBV7-2; the match to TRBD1 covers 7 bases. Germline CDR1 and CDR2: SGHTA and FQGNSA. This CDR3 comprises 14 residues. After removal of 4 bases from V and 1 base from J, the junction contained 3 bases not matched to a gene. The CDR3 spells CASSWAGGNTEAFF. CDR3 in DNA: TGTGCCAGCAGCTGGGCAGGGGGGAACACTGAAGCTTTCTTT. The full variable domain, in which reference TRBV7-2 and TRBJ1-1 provide the parts outside the CDR3, is GAGVSQSPSNKVTEKGKDVELRCDPISGHTALYWYRQSLGQGLEFLIYFQGNSAPDKSGLPSDRFSAERTGGSVSTLTIQRTQQEDSAVYLCASSWAGGNTEAFFGQGTRLTVV.

The chain is built from TRBV10-3 and TRBJ1-1; 7 nucleotides match TRBD1. The CDR3 totals 14 residues. Trimming cost V 3 bases and J 3 bases; bases outside gene matches: 4. The germline V gene encodes CDR1 ENHRY and CDR2 SYGVKD. The CDR3 region has the DNA TGTGCCATCAGTGAATTCACAGGGGACACTGAAGCTTTCTTT. It translates to CAISEFTGDTEAFF.